Each of the 11 T cell receptor beta chains below was sequenced from the same sample in a study of beta chain features in type 1 diabetes. These receptors have no identified antigens. Every bit of the isolated RNA underwent reverse transcription, so sequencing read expressed TCRB transcripts. Produced via immunoSEQ multiplex PCR; TCRdb's table is partial and in-frame only. The repertoire holds approximately 250,000 clones, with 9.5% to 13% as singletons. Points from the study as a whole: Across all four CD4+ subsets, people with type 1 diabetes showed modestly shorter TCRB CDR3s.

The sequenced sample was naive CD4+ T cells from blood. These receptors all stem from a man younger than 40 with type 1 diabetes.

The chain recombines TRBV5-6 with TRBJ2-5, with 8 positions matching TRBD2. This CDR3 is 16 amino acids long. The germline V gene encodes CDR1 SGHDT and CDR2 YYEEEE. With V trimmed by 2 bases and J by 5 bases, 11 bases remained unmatched. CDR3 sequence reads: CASSFERGRYWETQYF. As DNA, the CDR3 is TGTGCCAGCAGCTTCGAGCGGGGGCGATATTGGGAGACCCAGTACTTC.

This clone has just a few counts. The gene calls are TRBV4-3 and TRBJ2-3, with unresolved D. From germline, CDR1 is LGHNA and CDR2 YSLEER. The V gene lost 2 bases and the J gene lost 0 bases, with 6 bases spanning the gap. The CDR3 covers 14 residues. As DNA, the CDR3 is TGCGCCAGCAGCCAATCGGTTAGCACAGATACGCAGTATTTT. Translation gives CASSQSVSTDTQYF.

This clone was seen only a few times. J is TRBJ2-7 and V is TRBV6-5; 8 bases map to TRBD1. The CDR3 runs to 14 residues. The junction had 9 bases not matched to a gene; V was cut back by 6 bases and J by 5 bases. Germline CDR1 and CDR2: MNHEY and SVGAGI. CDR3 nucleotides: TGTGCCAGCAGCTCCGGTCAGGGGGCCGACGAGCAGTACTTC. The encoded protein is CASSSGQGADEQYF.

This clone turned up a few times. The chain uses TRBV4-1 and TRBJ1-2, with unresolved D. In germline, CDR1 is MGHRA, CDR2 YSYEKL. The CDR3 spans 14 residues. V was clipped by 3 bases and J by 5 bases, with 13 bases between them. CDR3 sequence (DNA): TGCGCCAGCAGCCAGCGGACTGGCATATATGGCTACACCTTC. It encodes CASSQRTGIYGYTF.

The chain employs TRBV4-1 and TRBJ2-6; the D gene is possibly TRBD1 (5 bases). Trimming stripped 1 base from V and 0 bases from J, with 13 bases between. Germline lookup yields CDR1 MGHRA and CDR2 YSYEKL. The CDR3 spans 18 residues. The CDR3 region has the DNA TGCGCCAGCAGCCAAGGCAGGGCGCGTGGCTCTGGGGCCAACGTCCTGACTTTC. Translated: CASSQGRARGSGANVLTF.

In DNA, the CDR3 is TGCGCCAGCAGCCAAGAGGGGGGATTGAGCTATAATTCACCCCTCCACTTT. Translated, it gives CASSQEGGLSYNSPLHF. This chain joins TRBV4-1 and TRBJ1-6; a weak D match, TRBD1 (5 bases). CDR3 size: 17 residues. Trimming pared 0 bases from V and 3 bases from J, leaving 12 bases between. Germline lookup yields CDR1 MGHRA and CDR2 YSYEKL.

This rearrangement joins TRBV7-9 to TRBJ1-6; weak D call: TRBD1 (5 bases). This CDR3 region has 14 residues. Germline V lookup: CDR1 SEHNR, CDR2 FQNEAQ (reference sequence). V lost 6 bases, J lost 5 bases, and 11 bases lay in between. The CDR3 DNA reads TGTGCCAGCAGGAGGTTAGGGGATAATTCACCCCTCCACTTT. Protein sequence: CASRRLGDNSPLHF.

This clone has just a few counts. This chain uses TRBV2 with TRBJ1-5, with 9 nucleotides matching TRBD1. V trimming: 7 bases; J trimming: 6 bases; junction bases outside the gene matches: 10. This CDR3 comprises 15 residues. Germline CDR1 SNHLY, CDR2 FYNNEI. The DNA for the CDR3 is TGTGCCAGCACCTCGGACAGGGGAGGTGGTCAGCCCCAGCATTTT. Amino acids: CASTSDRGGGQPQHF.

This clone was observed a single time. The chain employs TRBV19 and TRBJ2-5; 8 bases are a match to TRBD2. The CDR3 has 14 amino acids. Germline loops: CDR1 LNHDA, CDR2 SQIVND (reference sequence). After removal of 5 bases from V and 2 bases from J, the junction contained 4 bases not matched to a gene. For the CDR3, the DNA is TGTGCCAGTAGTGGGGCTAGCGGGCAAGAGACCCAGTACTTC. Encoded protein: CASSGASGQETQYF.

This clone was counted between two and nine times. The chain is built from TRBV6-5 and TRBJ2-7; D might be TRBD1 (5 bases). The CDR3 has 13 residues. CDR1 is MNHEY, CDR2 SVGAGI, per germline. Trimming removed 5 bases from V and 4 bases from J, with 12 bases in between. The CDR3 region is CASSPRAGYEQYF. The CDR3 DNA is TGTGCCAGCAGTCCCAGGGCCGGGTACGAGCAGTACTTC.

With regard to this clone: Other DNA sequences in this specimen translate into the identical CDR3. This chain connects TRBV7-9 to TRBJ1-4; no clear D. V dropped 5 bases and J dropped 0 bases, with 7 bases sitting between them. Germline lookup yields CDR1 SEHNR and CDR2 FQNEAQ (reference sequence). The CDR3 sequence is 14 residues long. The CDR3 DNA sequence: TGTGCCAGCAGCCCCCCAGCAACTAATGAAAAACTGTTTTTT. Residues: CASSPPATNEKLFF.